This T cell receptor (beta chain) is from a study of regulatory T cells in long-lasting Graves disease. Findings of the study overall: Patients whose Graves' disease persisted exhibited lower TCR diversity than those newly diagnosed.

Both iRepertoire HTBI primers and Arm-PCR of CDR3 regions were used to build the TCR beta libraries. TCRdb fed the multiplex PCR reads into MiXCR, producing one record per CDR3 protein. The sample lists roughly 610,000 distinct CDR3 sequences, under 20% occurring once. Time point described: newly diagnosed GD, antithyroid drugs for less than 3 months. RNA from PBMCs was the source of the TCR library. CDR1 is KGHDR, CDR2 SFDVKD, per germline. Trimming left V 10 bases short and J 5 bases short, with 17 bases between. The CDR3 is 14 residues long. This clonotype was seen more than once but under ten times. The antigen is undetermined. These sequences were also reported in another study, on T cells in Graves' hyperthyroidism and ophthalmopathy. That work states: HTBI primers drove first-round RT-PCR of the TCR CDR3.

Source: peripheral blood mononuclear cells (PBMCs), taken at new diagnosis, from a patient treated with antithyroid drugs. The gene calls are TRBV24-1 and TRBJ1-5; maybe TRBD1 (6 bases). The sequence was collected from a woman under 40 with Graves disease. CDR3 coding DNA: TGTGCCACTTGGCGGGGGCTGGGGGATCAGCCCCAGCATTTT. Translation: CATWRGLGDQPQHF.